Each of the 28 T cell receptor beta chains below was sequenced from the same sample in a study of control samples from healthy donors and cancer patients. TCRdb keeps only in-frame clones here, not all; method: immunoSEQ multiplex PCR. The data show some 150,000 clones, approximately 94% seen once. Sequencing was done on a sample of blood. The source is a middle-aged man in good health.

The rearrangement links TRBV27 to TRBJ1-6, with 7 bases aligning to TRBD1. Germline V gene lookup returns CDR1 MNHEY and CDR2 SMNVEV (reference sequence). Unmatched junction bases numbered 5, after V lost 5 bases and J lost 1 base. This CDR3 comprises 16 residues. CDR3 sequence reads: CASSTRQGSYNSPLHF. The CDR3 DNA follows: TGTGCCAGCAGTACACGACAGGGATCCTATAATTCACCCCTCCACTTT.

The chain recombines TRBV10-1 with TRBJ2-3; unclear D gene. The CDR3 covers 14 residues. Germline V gene lookup returns CDR1 WNHNN and CDR2 SYGVQD (reference sequence). V lost 0 bases to trimming and J lost 5 bases, with 9 bases between them. Written as DNA, the CDR3 is TGCGCCAGCAGTGAGTCAGGCGATAAAGATACGCAGTATTTT. It specifies CASSESGDKDTQYF.

The chain is built from TRBV7-9 and TRBJ2-2, with D maybe TRBD1 (5 bases). Trimming took 5 bases from V and 1 from J, leaving 8 bases between them. The CDR3 has 14 amino acids. Germline V lookup: CDR1 SEHNR, CDR2 FQNEAQ (reference sequence). The CDR3 protein is CASSVQGNTGELFF. The CDR3 region has the DNA TGTGCCAGCAGCGTTCAGGGGAACACCGGGGAGCTGTTTTTT.

This rearrangement joins TRBV4-3 to TRBJ1-1; perhaps TRBD1 as D (6 bases). Germline V gives CDR1 LGHNA, CDR2 YSLEER. This CDR3 is 16 amino acids long. Between the trimmed V and J ends, which lost 0 bases and 0 bases, there was a span of 11 bases. The CDR3 spells CASSQEAQGLNTEAFF. In DNA form, the CDR3 reads TGCGCCAGCAGCCAAGAGGCCCAGGGGTTGAACACTGAAGCTTTCTTT.

The rearrangement links TRBV5-4 to TRBJ2-7; 11 bases fit TRBD2. The CDR3 sequence is 16 residues long. CDR1 and CDR2 (germline): SGHNT, YYREEE (reference sequence). The J segment lost 1 base and the V segment lost 3 bases, leaving 6 bases of the junction unmatched. CDR3 protein: CASSSPTSGDSYEQYF. The CDR3 bases are TGTGCCAGCAGCTCTCCGACTAGCGGGGATTCCTACGAGCAGTACTTC.

This clone came up once. The J gene is TRBJ1-1, the V gene TRBV7-3; D possibly corresponds to TRBD1 (5 bases). CDR3 length: 14 residues. V lost 2 bases, J lost 1 base, and 8 bases lay in between. Per the germline V gene, CDR1 is SGHTA and CDR2 is FQGTGA. The CDR3 nucleotides are TGTGCCAGCAGCTTACGACAGACGAACACTGAAGCTTTCTTT. It codes for CASSLRQTNTEAFF.

The chain employs TRBV14 and TRBJ2-1; TRBD2 matches at 15 bases. V gave up 4 bases and J gave up 8 bases; unmatched junction bases: 15. Germline V gene lookup returns CDR1 SGHDN and CDR2 FVKESK. This CDR3 comprises 19 residues. The DNA for the CDR3 is TGTGCCAGCAGCCCGAGGGGACTAGCGGGAGGAATGAATATTGATGAGCAGTTCTTC. Translating it yields CASSPRGLAGGMNIDEQFF.

The V gene is TRBV6-5, the J gene TRBJ1-2, with 8 bases matching TRBD1. V shed 2 bases, J shed 3 bases, and the junction held 5 bases outside the gene matches. This CDR3 region has 15 residues. Looked up from germline, CDR1 is MNHEY and CDR2 is SVGAGI. CDR3 sequence reads: CASSYVQGAYYGYTF. CDR3 nucleotide sequence: TGTGCCAGCAGTTACGTCCAGGGGGCATACTATGGCTACACCTTC.

The genes are TRBV11-2 and TRBJ1-3, with no clear D. CDR3 size: 18 residues. V lost 1 base to trimming and J lost 0 bases, with 16 bases between them. The germline gives CDR1 SGHAT, CDR2 FQNNGV. The CDR3 coding sequence is TGTGCCAGCAGCTTAGCGGCAAGGCCTACCACCTCTGGAAACACCATATATTTT. It is translated as CASSLAARPTTSGNTIYF.

The rearrangement uses TRBV6-6 and TRBJ2-3; D gene uncertain. Germline V lookup: CDR1 MNHNY, CDR2 SVGAGI (reference sequence). The CDR3 loop spans 15 amino acids. Trimming left V 0 bases short and J 1 base short, with 8 bases between. CDR3 sequence reads: CASSYSRTGTDTQYF. DNA for the CDR3: TGTGCCAGCAGTTACTCAAGGACGGGCACAGATACGCAGTATTTT.

In its sample, this clone is medium-sized (0.01 to 0.1%). The chain carries TRBV6-4 and TRBJ2-1; tentatively, D is TRBD2 (6 bases). This CDR3 region has 13 residues. Between the trimmed V and J ends, which lost 0 bases and 6 bases, there was a span of 6 bases. The germline V gene has CDR1 MRHNA and CDR2 SNTAGT. The CDR3 bases are TGTGCCAGCAGTGACTCGACTAGCAATGAGCAGTTCTTC. Protein: CASSDSTSNEQFF.

V usage is TRBV5-1 and J usage is TRBJ2-5, with TRBD1 matching 9 bases. J lost 5 bases, V lost 4 bases, and 6 bases had no gene match. The length of the CDR3 is 14 residues. CDR1 SGHRS and CDR2 YFSETQ come from the germline V gene. The DNA for the CDR3 is TGCGCCAGCAGCCCGGGACAGGGTGGGGAGACCCAGTACTTC. This sequence encodes CASSPGQGGETQYF.

The V call is TRBV9, the J call TRBJ2-7, with D maybe TRBD2 (5 bases). Per germline, CDR1 SGDLS and CDR2 YYNGEE. With 4 bases removed from V and 1 base from J, the gap between germline ends came to 9 bases. The CDR3 sequence is 13 residues long. The CDR3 sequence is CASSPGGSYEQYF. The CDR3 nucleotides read TGTGCCAGCAGCCCCGGAGGATCCTACGAGCAGTACTTC.

The rearrangement links TRBV10-2 to TRBJ2-7; 11 nucleotides agree with TRBD2. The CDR3 loop spans 17 amino acids. The ends lost 2 bases at V and 0 bases at J; junction bases unmatched: 6. Germline V gene lookup returns CDR1 WSHSY and CDR2 SAAADI. Here the CDR3 DNA reads TGCGCCAGCAGTGAGCCAAGGACTAGCGGGCGCTCCTACGAGCAGTACTTC. This codes for CASSEPRTSGRSYEQYF.

The CDR3 bases are TGTGCCACCAGTGACCCCACAGATACGCAGTATTTT. Its translation is CATSDPTDTQYF. V and J are TRBV24-1 and TRBJ2-3; no firm D call. Germline values: CDR1 KGHDR, CDR2 SFDVKD. This CDR3 has 12 amino acids. Between the trimmed V and J ends, which lost 4 bases and 2 bases, there was a span of 3 bases.

CDR3 bases: TGTGCCAGCAGGGACGGGACTACAAATTACAATGAGCAGTTCTTC. Encoded protein: CASRDGTTNYNEQFF. This sequence joins TRBV3-1 (or the pseudogene TRBV3-2) and TRBJ2-1; 7 bases map to TRBD2. This CDR3 contains 15 residues. The germline CDR1 and CDR2 sequences are LGHDT and YNNKEL (reference sequence). V shed 6 bases, J shed 4 bases, and the junction held 9 bases outside the gene matches.

This sequence joins TRBV14 and TRBJ2-3; D unclear. Germline CDR1 reads SGHDN; CDR2 reads FVKESK. The CDR3 runs 12 residues. Between the trimmed V and J ends, which lost 6 bases and 1 base, there was a span of 5 bases. CDR3 in DNA: TGTGCCAGCAGTCCGCGCACAGATACGCAGTATTTT. Residues: CASSPRTDTQYF.

The gene calls are TRBV14 and TRBJ2-3, with TRBD2 as a possible D gene (7 bases). Germline V gene sequence: CDR1 SGHDN, CDR2 FVKESK. With 3 bases removed from V and 0 bases from J, the gap between germline ends came to 10 bases. This CDR3 has 15 amino acids. In nucleotides, the CDR3 is TGTGCCAGCAGCCAGTGGGGGGGCAGCACAGATACGCAGTATTTT. Its protein is CASSQWGGSTDTQYF.

The chain employs TRBV25-1 and TRBJ1-1, with a tentative D call TRBD1 (5 bases). In germline, CDR1 is MGHDK, CDR2 SYGVNS. V was pared by 0 bases and J by 3 bases, with 8 bases between. The CDR3 totals 14 residues. The CDR3 DNA reads TGTGCCAGCAGTGAATACGGGGGGGACACTGAAGCTTTCTTT. It is translated as CASSEYGGDTEAFF.

The chain is built from TRBV5-4 and TRBJ1-5, with unresolved D. The CDR3 has 12 residues. CDR1 is SGHNT and CDR2 is YYREEE in the germline V gene (reference sequence). V was pared by 0 bases and J by 10 bases, with 8 bases between. The CDR3 sequence: CASSLARGPQHF. In DNA form, the CDR3 reads TGTGCCAGCAGCTTGGCCCGAGGACCCCAGCATTTT.

The gene calls are TRBV4-1 and TRBJ2-7; no clear D. This CDR3 has 13 amino acids. In germline, CDR1 is MGHRA, CDR2 YSYEKL. V was clipped by 1 base and J by 5 bases, with 9 bases between them. The CDR3 loop reads CASSQVGRHEQYF. The CDR3 DNA sequence: TGCGCCAGCAGCCAAGTAGGTCGCCACGAGCAGTACTTC.

The rearrangement uses TRBV9 and TRBJ2-6, with TRBD1 matching 8 bases. CDR1 and CDR2 from the germline V gene are SGDLS and YYNGEE. The V segment lost 0 bases and the J segment 3 bases; nucleotides outside the gene matches: 8. CDR3 length: 18 amino acids. The DNA of the CDR3 is TGTGCCAGCAGCGTAGTGAGCGGACAGGGTGGTGGGGCCAACGTCCTGACTTTC. The encoded protein is CASSVVSGQGGGANVLTF. The full variable domain, its missing parts supplied by reference TRBV9 and TRBJ2-6, is DSGVTQTPKHLITATGQRVTLRCSPRSGDLSVYWYQQSLDQGLQFLIQYYNGEERAKGNILERFSAQQFPDLHSELNLSSLELGDSALYFCASSVVSGQGGGANVLTFGAGSRLTVL.

The chain is built from TRBV24-1 and TRBJ2-2, with TRBD1 matching 8 bases. CDR3 length equals 16 residues. V shed 3 bases, J shed 2 bases, and the junction held 4 bases outside the gene matches. Germline assignment: CDR1 KGHDR and CDR2 SFDVKD. The CDR3 DNA is TGTGCCACCAGTGATCTCGGACAGGGAAACACCGGGGAGCTGTTTTTT. Translating gives CATSDLGQGNTGELFF.

This clone turned up a few times. The CDR3 DNA is TGTGCCAGCAGTCGAGACAATGGGGTTGGCTACACCTTC. Protein sequence: CASSRDNGVGYTF. The chain couples TRBV2 to TRBJ1-2; D gene unclear. V was clipped by 5 bases and J by 7 bases, with 14 bases between them. This CDR3 is built from 13 residues. Germline V gene data show CDR1 as SNHLY and CDR2 as FYNNEI.

The V and J genes are TRBV4-1 and TRBJ1-1; the D gene is possibly TRBD1 (6 bases). Germline V gene data show CDR1 as MGHRA and CDR2 as YSYEKL. With 4 bases removed from V and 1 base from J, the gap between germline ends came to 13 bases. There are 15 residues in the CDR3. The CDR3 is CASSRSDRANTEAFF. The CDR3 coding sequence is TGCGCCAGCAGCCGCTCGGACAGAGCGAACACTGAAGCTTTCTTT.

This clone has more than one count but fewer than ten. This chain links TRBV7-2 with TRBJ1-1; possible D gene TRBD1, 5 bases. This CDR3 has 14 residues. Trimming took off 4 bases at V and 4 bases at J, with 13 bases between the two ends. Germline CDR1 SGHTA, CDR2 FQGNSA. DNA for the CDR3: TGTGCCAGCAGCTATTATATGGGGGGCACTGAAGCTTTCTTT. Translation gives CASSYYMGGTEAFF.

This chain uses TRBV10-3 with TRBJ1-1; D may be TRBD1 (6 bases). V gave up 2 bases and J gave up 2 bases, with 9 bases separating them. The CDR3 covers 14 residues. The germline V gene encodes CDR1 ENHRY and CDR2 SYGVKD. The chain's CDR3 is CAISEPDRNTEAFF. CDR3 nucleotides: TGTGCCATCAGTGAGCCGGACAGAAACACTGAAGCTTTCTTT.

The chain uses TRBV6-5 and TRBJ1-1; D is undetermined. From germline, CDR1 is MNHEY and CDR2 SVGAGI. V lost 6 bases and J lost 4, with 12 bases in between. The CDR3 length is 13 residues. Here the CDR3 DNA reads TGTGCCAGCAGGGACCTAGCAGGCACTGAAGCTTTCTTT. Translation: CASRDLAGTEAFF.